One T cell receptor (beta chain) is described in this entry. Among the unsorted PBMC samples, replicate PCRs used around 300 ng DNA, 30,000 to 35,000 T cell genomes. TCRdb's copy holds only in-frame clones and misses some; the assay was immunoSEQ multiplex PCR. The sample holds roughly 500,000 clones, 65% to 85% seen once. This sample was included in a study of shared clonotypes between healthy human individuals. V lost 2 bases, J lost 3 bases, and 10 bases lay in between. The CDR3 spans 14 residues. CDR1 LNHDA and CDR2 SQIVND come from the germline V gene (reference sequence). The V call is TRBV19, the J call TRBJ1-2; D call uncertain. The sample was PBMCs. The receptor was isolated from a woman between 40 and 50 years old in good health. Some clones in this sample may be carry-over from other donors' samples. CDR3: CASSIIGDYYGYTF. CDR3 DNA sequence: TGTGCCAGTAGTATAATAGGAGACTACTATGGCTACACCTTC.